The present T cell receptor (beta chain) was sequenced within a study of T cells in Graves' hyperthyroidism and ophthalmopathy. RNA transcripts gave rise to amplified TCR beta CDR3 regions. First-round RT-PCR of the TCR CDR3 relied on the HTBI primer set. TCRdb fed the multiplex PCR reads into MiXCR, producing one record per CDR3 protein. The repertoire holds more than 350,000 distinct CDR3 sequences, 14% to 15% seen once, with over 25% in the top ten. Study-wide results and caveats: A median about 7 months before onset, the model predicted ophthalmopathy. Most expanded thyroid clonotypes above 0.001 also appeared in blood.

Germline V CDR1 and CDR2: SGHAT, FQNNGV. The CDR3 has 16 residues. Trimming took 5 bases from V and 1 from J, leaving 14 bases between them. This clonotype was observed at least ten times. Antigen unknown. PBMCs stemmed from approximately 9.1 ml fresh peripheral blood. The V call is TRBV11-2, the J call TRBJ2-2, with TRBD2 as a possible D gene (7 bases). The material sequenced was blood. This sequence originates from a woman aged 30 to 39 with Graves' hyperthyroidism. This CDR3 is CASSRGGGGNTGELFF. CDR3 DNA: TGTGCCAGCAGCCGCGGGGGCGGTGGGAACACCGGGGAGCTGTTTTTT.